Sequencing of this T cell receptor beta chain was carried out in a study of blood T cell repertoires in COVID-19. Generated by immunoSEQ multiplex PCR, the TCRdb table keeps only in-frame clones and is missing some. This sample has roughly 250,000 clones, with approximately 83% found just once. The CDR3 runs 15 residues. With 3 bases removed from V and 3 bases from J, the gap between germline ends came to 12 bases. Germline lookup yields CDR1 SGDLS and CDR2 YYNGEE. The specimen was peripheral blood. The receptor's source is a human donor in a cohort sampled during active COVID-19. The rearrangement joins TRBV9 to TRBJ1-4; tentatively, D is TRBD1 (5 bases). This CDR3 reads CASSADSQPNEKLFF. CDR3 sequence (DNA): TGTGCCAGCAGCGCCGACAGTCAGCCTAATGAAAAACTGTTTTTT.